This record covers a single T cell receptor (beta chain). The data were taken from a study of control samples from healthy donors and cancer patients. The protocol was immunoSEQ multiplex PCR, while the TCRdb copy is restricted to in-frame clones and leaves out a portion. The data contain about 51,000 clones, over 70% of them seen just once; the ten biggest clones take up roughly a tenth. This receptor was identified in a man between 65 and 80 years old in good health. Input material: blood.

The CDR3, as DNA: TGTGCCAGCAGTTACGGGGGCTCTGGGGCCAACGTCCTGACTTTC. Amino acid sequence: CASSYGGSGANVLTF. The V and J genes are TRBV6-6 and TRBJ2-6, with D possibly being TRBD1 or TRBD2 (5 bases each). The V gene lost 2 bases and the J gene lost 0 bases, with 5 bases spanning the gap. The CDR3 extends over 15 amino acids. Germline CDR1 reads MNHNY; CDR2 reads SVGAGI (reference sequence).